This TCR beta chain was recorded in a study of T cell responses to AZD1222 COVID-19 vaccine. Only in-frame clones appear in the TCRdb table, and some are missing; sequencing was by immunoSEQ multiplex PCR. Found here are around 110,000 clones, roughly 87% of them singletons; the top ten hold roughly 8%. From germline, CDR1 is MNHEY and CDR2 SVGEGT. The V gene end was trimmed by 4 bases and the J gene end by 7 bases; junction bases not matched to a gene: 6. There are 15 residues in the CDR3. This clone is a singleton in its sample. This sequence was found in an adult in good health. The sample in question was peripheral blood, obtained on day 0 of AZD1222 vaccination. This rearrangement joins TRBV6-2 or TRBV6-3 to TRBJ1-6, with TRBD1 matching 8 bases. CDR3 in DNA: TGTGCCAGCAGTTCGACCCACAGGGGGAATTCACCCCTCCACTTT. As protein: CASSSTHRGNSPLHF.